A selection of T cell receptor beta chains follows, all from one sample in a study of Ad26.COV2.S vaccination and SARS-CoV-2 variants. The table came from immunoSEQ multiplex PCR; TCRdb's copy has only in-frame clones and leaves some out. Among about 480,000 clones, roughly 87% were seen once, and the ten largest hold 9.5% to 15%. Source: peripheral blood, taken in a trial of Ad26.COV2.S vaccine versus placebo. All receptors derive from a person aged 18-60 years who received the Ad26.COV2.S COVID-19 vaccine or a placebo. Each CDR3 is given with its conserved first and last residue. The order of the fields is D gene, V gene, clone size, J gene, CDR3 DNA, CDR3 protein. The D gene is left open where the match is weak. For some rows the clone size is stated as once, few or many, or as a class when expanded; others skip it.

d_call: NA; v_call: TRBV15; clone_size: NA; j_call: TRBJ1-6; cdr3_nt: TGTGCCACCAGCAGAGATCGTGTGGGAAACTATAATTCACCCCTCCACTTT; cdr3_aa: CATSRDRVGNYNSPLHF
d_call: NA; v_call: TRBV3-1/TRBV3-2; clone_size: NA; j_call: TRBJ2-7; cdr3_nt: TGTGCCAGCAGCCAATTTCCCTACGAGCAGTACTTC; cdr3_aa: CASSQFPYEQYF
d_call: TRBD2; v_call: TRBV10-3; clone_size: NA; j_call: TRBJ2-2; cdr3_nt: TGTGCCACGGGACTAGCGGGAACGAACACCGGGGAGCTGTTTTTT; cdr3_aa: CATGLAGTNTGELFF
d_call: NA; v_call: TRBV18; clone_size: NA; j_call: TRBJ1-2; cdr3_nt: TGTGCCAGCTCACCACCAGGGTACTATGGCTACACCTTC; cdr3_aa: CASSPPGYYGYTF
d_call: TRBD2; v_call: TRBV3-1/TRBV3-2; clone_size: once; j_call: TRBJ2-1; cdr3_nt: TGTGCCAGCAGCCCTCAGATCCGACTAGCGGGAGAGAGCTACAATGAGCAGTTCTTC; cdr3_aa: CASSPQIRLAGESYNEQFF
d_call: TRBD2; v_call: TRBV24-1; clone_size: NA; j_call: TRBJ2-1; cdr3_nt: TGTGCCACCAGTGATACCAAAAGCGGGAGGGCCATCGATGAGCAGTTCTTC; cdr3_aa: CATSDTKSGRAIDEQFF
d_call: TRBD1; v_call: TRBV5-1; clone_size: NA; j_call: TRBJ1-5; cdr3_nt: TGCGCCAGCAGCAGGACAGGGGATGGCAATCAGCCCCAGCATTTT; cdr3_aa: CASSRTGDGNQPQHF
d_call: NA; v_call: TRBV23-1; clone_size: NA; j_call: TRBJ1-2; cdr3_nt: TGCGCCAGCAGTCAATCACTATCCAAGGGGTATGGCTACACCTTC; cdr3_aa: CASSQSLSKGYGYTF
d_call: NA; v_call: TRBV28; clone_size: NA; j_call: TRBJ1-1; cdr3_nt: TGTGCCAGCAGCGGCGGGGGGAACACTGAAGCTTTCTTT; cdr3_aa: CASSGGGNTEAFF
d_call: NA; v_call: TRBV27; clone_size: NA; j_call: TRBJ1-1; cdr3_nt: TGTGCCAGCAGTGACCAGGGGTTCACTGAAGCTTTCTTT; cdr3_aa: CASSDQGFTEAFF
d_call: TRBD2; v_call: TRBV28; clone_size: NA; j_call: TRBJ2-7; cdr3_nt: TGTGCCAGCATGGCGGCCGGGGGGGGCGAGCAGTACTTC; cdr3_aa: CASMAAGGGEQYF
d_call: NA; v_call: TRBV2; clone_size: NA; j_call: TRBJ2-4; cdr3_nt: TGTGCCAGCCGGCGGGGCGAGGTAAACATTCAGTACTTC; cdr3_aa: CASRRGEVNIQYF
d_call: TRBD1; v_call: TRBV7-2; clone_size: NA; j_call: TRBJ1-2; cdr3_nt: TGTGCCAGCAGCTTAAGGCCGGGACAGCATGGCTACACCTTC; cdr3_aa: CASSLRPGQHGYTF
d_call: NA; v_call: TRBV21-1; clone_size: NA; j_call: TRBJ2-3; cdr3_nt: TGTGCCAGGCTCCGAACCCCAGCAGGCGACACAGATACGCAGTATTTT; cdr3_aa: CARLRTPAGDTDTQYF
d_call: NA; v_call: TRBV7-2; clone_size: NA; j_call: TRBJ2-7; cdr3_nt: TGTGCCAGCAGCTTAGCGGTCACCCGGGGCGAGCAGTACTTC; cdr3_aa: CASSLAVTRGEQYF
d_call: TRBD2; v_call: TRBV29-1; clone_size: NA; j_call: TRBJ2-5; cdr3_nt: TGCAGCGTTGATAAGGGGACTAGCGGGAGGGCCAACTCTGCGGCCCAGTACTTC; cdr3_aa: CSVDKGTSGRANSAAQYF
d_call: NA; v_call: TRBV19; clone_size: NA; j_call: TRBJ2-5; cdr3_nt: TGTGCCAGTAAACAGGGCGGGGAGACCCAGTACTTC; cdr3_aa: CASKQGGETQYF
d_call: NA; v_call: TRBV27; clone_size: NA; j_call: TRBJ2-3; cdr3_nt: TGTGCCAGCAGCCTTACATCCTCTGATACGCAGTATTTT; cdr3_aa: CASSLTSSDTQYF
d_call: NA; v_call: TRBV7-9; clone_size: NA; j_call: TRBJ1-1; cdr3_nt: TGTGCCAGCAGCTTAACAGATACGGCGGGAGCTTTCTTT; cdr3_aa: CASSLTDTAGAFF
d_call: NA; v_call: TRBV6-2/TRBV6-3; clone_size: NA; j_call: TRBJ1-3; cdr3_nt: TGTGCCAGCAGCCTCAGTGGAAACACCATATATTTT; cdr3_aa: CASSLSGNTIYF
d_call: NA; v_call: TRBV9; clone_size: NA; j_call: TRBJ1-1; cdr3_nt: TGTGCCAGCAGCCCCCGTATAGGCCAAAAAGCTTTCTTT; cdr3_aa: CASSPRIGQKAFF
d_call: NA; v_call: TRBV27; clone_size: NA; j_call: TRBJ1-6; cdr3_nt: TGTGCCAGCAACCCGGCGGGGACTATTTATAATTCACCCCTCCACTTT; cdr3_aa: CASNPAGTIYNSPLHF
d_call: TRBD2; v_call: TRBV28; clone_size: NA; j_call: TRBJ2-5; cdr3_nt: TGTGCCAGCAGTTCGCCGGGACTAGCGGCAGAGACCCAGTACTTC; cdr3_aa: CASSSPGLAAETQYF
d_call: NA; v_call: TRBV7-2; clone_size: NA; j_call: TRBJ2-7; cdr3_nt: TGTGCCAGCAGCTTAGAACGTCGGTGGGAGATCCCCTACGAGCAGTACTTC; cdr3_aa: CASSLERRWEIPYEQYF
d_call: TRBD2; v_call: TRBV9; clone_size: NA; j_call: TRBJ2-1; cdr3_nt: TGTGCCAGCAGCGTAGGGGCTAGCGGGAATGAGCAGTTCTTC; cdr3_aa: CASSVGASGNEQFF
d_call: NA; v_call: TRBV3-1/TRBV3-2; clone_size: NA; j_call: TRBJ2-1; cdr3_nt: TGTGCCAGCAGCCAAGATGGGTCCACCTACAATGAGCAGTTCTTC; cdr3_aa: CASSQDGSTYNEQFF
d_call: NA; v_call: TRBV15; clone_size: NA; j_call: TRBJ1-2; cdr3_nt: TGTGCCACCAGCAGAGATTACACCCAGGGGAACTATGGCTACACCTTC; cdr3_aa: CATSRDYTQGNYGYTF
d_call: TRBD1; v_call: TRBV28; clone_size: NA; j_call: TRBJ2-1; cdr3_nt: TGTGCCAGCAGTCAGCCGGGACAGTCACTCAATGAGCAGTTCTTC; cdr3_aa: CASSQPGQSLNEQFF